This T cell receptor beta chain was profiled in a study of T cells in women clearing cervical HPV infection. About this clone itself: Read coverage stops 3 residues before the CDR3 terminus; the germline J gene supplies the remainder.

Produced via immunoSEQ multiplex PCR; TCRdb's table is partial and in-frame only. Here the sample table reports tens of thousands of clones. Trimming shortened V by 7 bases and J by 7 bases, and 16 bases separated the two germline ends. This CDR3 region has 13 residues. Germline values: CDR1 SGHTA, CDR2 FQGNSA. The sequenced material came from blood buffy coat. J is TRBJ1-2 and V is TRBV7-2; D gene unclear. This clonotype was sampled from a woman between 18 and 75 years old with a cervical HPV16 infection that either progressed to CIN3+ or cleared (not recorded which). The CDR3 here is CASTPEPVFGYTF. The sequenced part of the CDR3 DNA is TGTGCCAGCACTCCTGAACCAGTTTTTGGC.